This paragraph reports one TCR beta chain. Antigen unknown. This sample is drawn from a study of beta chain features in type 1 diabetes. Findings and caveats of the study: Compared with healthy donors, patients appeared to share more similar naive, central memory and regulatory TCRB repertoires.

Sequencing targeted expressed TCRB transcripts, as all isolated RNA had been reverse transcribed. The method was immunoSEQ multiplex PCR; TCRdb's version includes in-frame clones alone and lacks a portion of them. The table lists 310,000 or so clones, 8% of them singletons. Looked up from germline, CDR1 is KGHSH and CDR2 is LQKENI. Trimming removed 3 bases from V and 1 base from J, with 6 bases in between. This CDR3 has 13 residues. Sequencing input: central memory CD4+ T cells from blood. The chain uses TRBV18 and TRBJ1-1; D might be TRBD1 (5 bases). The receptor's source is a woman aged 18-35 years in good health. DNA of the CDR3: TGTGCCAGCTCACCTGGGACGAACACTGAAGCTTTCTTT. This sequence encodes CASSPGTNTEAFF.